This T cell receptor (beta chain) emerged from a study of blood T cell repertoires in COVID-19. Study information: Donors in the United States, Italy and Spain gave samples during acute or convalescent COVID-19. PBMCs, B-cell-depleted T cells, or T cells provided the cDNA or gDNA that made up the material.

As originally analysed: How many nucleated cells were present was estimated from reference gene primer amplification. The method was immunoSEQ multiplex PCR; TCRdb's version includes in-frame clones alone and lacks a portion of them. The V and J calls and clone size are taken from that table; D and trimming were inferred from the DNA. The table has over 200,000 clones, roughly 90% seen once. Per the germline V gene, CDR1 is SGHAT and CDR2 is FQNNGV. The V end lost 6 bases, the J end lost 2 bases, and 14 bases lay between the germline ends. The CDR3 length is 14 residues. The sample taken for sequencing was peripheral blood. The clonotype comes from a woman in her sixties with acute or convalescent COVID-19. The gene calls are TRBV11-2 and TRBJ2-7; TRBD2 might be the D (5 bases). In nucleotides, the CDR3 is TGTGCCAGCAGGGAACTAGACTCTACCTACGAGCAGTACTTC. Translated: CASRELDSTYEQYF.